These 4 T cell receptor beta chains originate from one sample sequenced in a study of blood T cell repertoires in COVID-19. Method: immunoSEQ multiplex PCR; TCRdb's copy keeps in-frame clones and lacks some. The table includes about 300,000 clones, more than 75% detected once. The specimen sequenced was PBMCs or T cells enriched from blood (not recorded which). All receptors come from a man younger than 45 who had recovered from COVID-19.

The chain recombines TRBV6-5 with TRBJ1-2; no clear D. The CDR3 sequence is 16 residues long. V shed 0 bases and J shed 2 bases, with 13 bases lying between them. Germline assignment: CDR1 MNHEY and CDR2 SVGAGI. The CDR3 loop is CASSYSVNRINYGYTF. In DNA form, the CDR3 reads TGTGCCAGCAGTTACTCGGTTAACAGAATAAACTATGGCTACACCTTC.

This chain uses TRBV4-2 with TRBJ2-7; 10 nucleotides align to TRBD2. This CDR3 has 15 amino acids. Germline loops: CDR1 LGHNA, CDR2 YNFKEQ. V shed 0 bases and J 1 base; nucleotides not matched to a gene: 0. DNA of the CDR3: TGTGCCAGCAGCCAAGAACTAGCGGGGTCCTACGAGCAGTACTTC. This sequence encodes CASSQELAGSYEQYF.

The chain employs TRBV5-1 and TRBJ2-3, with 8 bases lining up with TRBD2. The V gene's germline CDR1 is SGHRS and CDR2 YFSETQ. This CDR3 is built from 16 residues. V was pared by 4 bases and J by 4 bases, with 11 bases of the junction left unmatched. As DNA, the CDR3 is TGCGCCAGCAGCAGCTATTTTGCGGGAGGATCAGATACGCAGTATTTT. This sequence encodes CASSSYFAGGSDTQYF.

This chain joins TRBV4-1 and TRBJ2-7; 10 nucleotides match TRBD2. Looked up from germline, CDR1 is MGHRA and CDR2 is YSYEKL. The CDR3 spans 16 residues. V dropped 1 base and J dropped 3; count of bases not matched to a gene: 6. The CDR3 sequence is CASSQGASGRVYEQYF. DNA for the CDR3: TGCGCCAGCAGCCAAGGGGCCAGCGGGAGGGTCTACGAGCAGTACTTC.